These T cell receptor beta chains were read from a single sample in a study of T-cell reconstitution after alpha-beta-depleted transplantation in children. One entry per CDR3 protein, called by TCRdb with MiXCR from the PCR reads. The sample holds 150,000 to 250,000 distinct CDR3 sequences, roughly 6.5% seen once. The sample was PBMCs, taken before TCRalphabeta/CD19-depleted stem cell transplant. The receptors originated from a girl under three years old with combined immunodeficiency, due to receive a stem cell transplant. The CDR3 runs from the conserved cysteine through the conserved F or W. The order of the fields is D gene, J gene, V gene, clone size, CDR3 length, CDR3 DNA, CDR3 protein. A D gene is named only where the DNA matches it firmly. Some rows have no size entry. The others give once, few or many, or a class for an expanded clone.

NA	TRBJ2-1	TRBV10-3	many	11	TGTGCCGCCCGAGGGCGATCTGAGCAGTTCTTC	CAARGRSEQFF
NA	TRBJ2-5	TRBV20-1	many	13	TGCAGTGCTAGAGCGGGTTTCCAAGAGACCCAGTACTTC	CSARAGFQETQYF
NA	TRBJ2-1	TRBV12-3/TRBV12-4	many	15	TGTGCCAGCAGTTTTGGCGGGACGAAGTACAATGAGCAGTTCTTC	CASSFGGTKYNEQFF
NA	TRBJ1-5	TRBV29-1	NA	13	TGCAGCGTTGTTAGGGGGGGCAATCAGCCCCAGCATTTT	CSVVRGGNQPQHF
TRBD1	TRBJ1-5	TRBV6-5	few	17	TGTGCCAGCAGTCGACCCCATGAGGGGGCGGGTAATCAGCCCCAGCATTTT	CASSRPHEGAGNQPQHF
NA	TRBJ1-1	TRBV7-6	NA	13	TGTGCCAGCAGCTTGGCGATGTACACTGAAGCTTTCTTT	CASSLAMYTEAFF
NA	TRBJ1-2	TRBV5-8	NA	14	TGTGCCAGCAGCTTTGGGAACCTCTACTATGGCTACACCTTC	CASSFGNLYYGYTF
NA	TRBJ2-7	TRBV14	many	16	TGTGCCAGCAGCCAAGACACCCCATCGGGTCTCCACGAGCAGTACTTC	CASSQDTPSGLHEQYF
NA	TRBJ2-2	TRBV24-1	many	16	TGTGCCACCAGTGATGGGTCTTTTGGTAGCGCCGGGGAGCTGTTTTTT	CATSDGSFGSAGELFF
TRBD2	TRBJ2-7	TRBV2	many	15	TGTGCCAGCAGTGATATTTCTAGCGGGAGCCACGAGCAGTACTTC	CASSDISSGSHEQYF
NA	TRBJ2-7	TRBV7-3	many	13	TGTGCCAGCAGCCAGGTTAAGGGCTACGAGCAGTACTTC	CASSQVKGYEQYF
NA	TRBJ1-4	TRBV12-3/TRBV12-4	many	16	TGTGCCAGCAGTTTCCGCCCAGTTAATCGGGGTGAAAAACTGTTTTTT	CASSFRPVNRGEKLFF
TRBD2	TRBJ2-3	TRBV7-2	many	16	TGTGCCAGCAGCTCGGTAGCGGGGGGAACCACAGATACGCAGTATTTT	CASSSVAGGTTDTQYF
NA	TRBJ1-1	TRBV20-1	many	11	TGCAGTGCCCGACCCCACACTGAAGCTTTCTTT	CSARPHTEAFF
TRBD1	TRBJ1-1	TRBV20-1	many	13	TGCAGTGCTTCGAGGGACAGGAGCACTGAAGCTTTCTTT	CSASRDRSTEAFF
NA	TRBJ2-2	TRBV7-3	many	14	TGTGCCAGCAGCTCCGGACCTTACACCGGGGAGCTGTTTTTT	CASSSGPYTGELFF
TRBD2	TRBJ2-3	TRBV7-2	many	18	TGTGCCAGCAGCTTAGCACTAGCGGGAGCTATTGGGGCAGATACGCAGTATTTT	CASSLALAGAIGADTQYF
NA	TRBJ2-1	TRBV12-3/TRBV12-4	many	14	TGTGCCAGCATGACGGGACTTGACTACAATGAGCAGTTCTTC	CASMTGLDYNEQFF
TRBD1	TRBJ2-7	TRBV27	many	15	TGTGCCAGCAGTTTCCTGTGGACAGGGGCTGAAGAGCAGTACTTC	CASSFLWTGAEEQYF
NA	TRBJ2-1	TRBV28	many	14	TGTGCCAGCAGTTTGCGGCCGGGCTACAATGAGCAGTTCTTC	CASSLRPGYNEQFF
NA	TRBJ2-7	TRBV14	many	13	TGTGCCAGCAGTTCTCAAATAGAGTGGGAGCAGTACTTC	CASSSQIEWEQYF
TRBD2	TRBJ2-7	TRBV20-1	many	18	TGCAGTGCTAGCCAGACTAGCGGGAGGGCCAAACTCTCTCTCGAGCAGTACTTC	CSASQTSGRAKLSLEQYF
NA	TRBJ2-3	TRBV7-9	many	14	TGTGCCAGCAGCGAGAGGGACGGAACAGATACGCAGTATTTT	CASSERDGTDTQYF
NA	TRBJ1-5	TRBV2	many	14	TGTGCCAGCAACCTCCGGGACACTGGTCAGCCCCAGCATTTT	CASNLRDTGQPQHF
TRBD2	TRBJ2-1	TRBV3-1	NA	16	TGTGCCAGCAGACAAGGACTAGCGGGGTCCTACAATGAGCAGTTCTTC	CASRQGLAGSYNEQFF
NA	TRBJ1-2	TRBV9	many	15	TGTGCCAGCAGCGCCCCGGGGGGACCCTTGGATGGCTACACCTTC	CASSAPGGPLDGYTF
TRBD2	TRBJ2-7	TRBV9	many	13	TGTGCCAGCAGCGGGGAGGGGCTCGACGAGCAGTACTTC	CASSGEGLDEQYF
NA	TRBJ2-1	TRBV24-1	many	13	TGTGCCACCAGTGACCTACAGGGTAAGGAGCAGTTCTTC	CATSDLQGKEQFF
TRBD1	TRBJ2-4	TRBV9	many	15	TGTGCCAGCAGCGTAGCTGGGACAGTGTGGAACATTCAGTACTTC	CASSVAGTVWNIQYF
NA	TRBJ1-3	TRBV12-3/TRBV12-4	few	17	TGTGCCAGCAGTTTGAGTTTTTACCGTCTGATGGGAAACACCATATATTTT	CASSLSFYRLMGNTIYF
NA	TRBJ1-2	TRBV20-1	many	15	TGCAGTGCTAGTTTAGAGTTCCCAGTAGACTATGGCTACACCTTC	CSASLEFPVDYGYTF
NA	TRBJ1-1	TRBV6-5	many	15	TGTGCCAGCAGTTACTCGCGGGGGCCGGGCACTGAAGCTTTCTTT	CASSYSRGPGTEAFF
NA	TRBJ2-3	TRBV12-3/TRBV12-4	many	14	TGTGCCAGCAGTTTAGCGAGGGGGATAGATACGCAGTATTTT	CASSLARGIDTQYF
NA	TRBJ2-7	TRBV20-1	many	12	TGCAGTGCTAGGGAGAACCTCGACGAGCAGTACTTC	CSARENLDEQYF
NA	TRBJ2-1	TRBV12-5	few	11	TGTGCTAGTGGTTTATATCCGAAGCCGGTCTTC	CASGLYPKPVF
TRBD1	TRBJ2-1	TRBV2	many	16	TGTGCCAGCAGTGAGCAACCTTGGACAGGGGTCAATGAGCAGTTCTTC	CASSEQPWTGVNEQFF
NA	TRBJ2-7	TRBV18	few	18	TGTGCCAGCTCACCACTAGGTCTCGCCGGATCTGGATGGTACGAGCAGTACTTC	CASSPLGLAGSGWYEQYF
TRBD2	TRBJ2-1	TRBV20-1	many	16	TGCAGTGCTAGAGATGGCCTAGCGGGATCCCCCAATGAGCAGTTCTTC	CSARDGLAGSPNEQFF
NA	TRBJ2-7	TRBV28	NA	15	TGTGCCAGCAGTTTCTTGGTGAAGGGCCGGGGGGAGCAGTACTTC	CASSFLVKGRGEQYF
TRBD1	TRBJ2-7	TRBV6-5	many	13	TGTGCCAGCAGTTACGGATCGACAGGGCTGTGTTACTTC	CASSYGSTGLCYF
NA	TRBJ2-1	TRBV4-3	few	16	TGCGCCAGCAGCCAAGATCTTGGGGTCGCCTACAATGAGCAGTTCTTC	CASSQDLGVAYNEQFF
TRBD1	TRBJ1-1	TRBV11-3	NA	12	TGTGCCAGCAGCCCGCGGACAGGAGAGGCTTTCTTT	CASSPRTGEAFF
NA	TRBJ2-7	TRBV20-1	many	13	TGCAGTGCCCCTGGACAGAGTTCCTACGAGCAGTACTTC	CSAPGQSSYEQYF
TRBD2	TRBJ2-7	TRBV29-1	few	14	TGCAGCGTTGCAGAAGCGGGAGGGCCTTACGAGCAGTACTTC	CSVAEAGGPYEQYF
NA	TRBJ1-1	TRBV29-1	many	12	TGCAGCGTTGCCCGGGGAGGAGCTGAAGCTTTCTTT	CSVARGGAEAFF
NA	TRBJ2-4	TRBV6-1	many	16	TGTGCCAGCAGTGAAGGGCCGTTTCTAGCCAAAAACATTCAGTACTTC	CASSEGPFLAKNIQYF
TRBD2	TRBJ2-3	TRBV3-1	many	15	TGTGCCAGCAGCCAAGAGGGTAGCGGGGGAGGTACGCAGTATTTT	CASSQEGSGGGTQYF
TRBD1	TRBJ2-7	TRBV7-6	NA	17	TGTGCCAGCAGCCGCCCGTTGGTGGGACAGAGCCAGGGCGAGCAGTACTTC	CASSRPLVGQSQGEQYF
TRBD2	TRBJ2-1	TRBV7-8	NA	16	TGTGCCAGCAGCTTAGTTCCTAGCGGGATGTGGAATGAGCAGTTCTTC	CASSLVPSGMWNEQFF
NA	TRBJ1-2	TRBV7-2	many	15	TGTGCCAGCAGCTTCTCGCGTCTTGGGGCGCGAGGCTACACCTTC	CASSFSRLGARGYTF
TRBD1	TRBJ2-7	TRBV7-2	many	16	TGTGCCAGCAGCATTCGAGGACAGGGACTTTTCTACGAGCAGTACTTC	CASSIRGQGLFYEQYF